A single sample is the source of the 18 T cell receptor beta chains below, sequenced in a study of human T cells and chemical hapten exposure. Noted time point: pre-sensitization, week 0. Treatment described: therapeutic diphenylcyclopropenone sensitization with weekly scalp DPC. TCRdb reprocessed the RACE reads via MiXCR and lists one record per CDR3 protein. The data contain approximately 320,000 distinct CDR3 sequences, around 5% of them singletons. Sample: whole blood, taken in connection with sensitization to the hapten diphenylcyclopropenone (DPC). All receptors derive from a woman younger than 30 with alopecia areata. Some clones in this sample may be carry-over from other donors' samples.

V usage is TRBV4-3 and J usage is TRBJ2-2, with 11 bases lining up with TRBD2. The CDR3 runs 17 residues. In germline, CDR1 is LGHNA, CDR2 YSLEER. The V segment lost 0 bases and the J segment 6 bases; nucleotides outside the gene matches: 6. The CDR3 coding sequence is TGCGCCAGCAGCCAAGATTGGCTAGCGGGGGGCCCCGGGGAGCTGTTTTTT. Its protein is CASSQDWLAGGPGELFF.

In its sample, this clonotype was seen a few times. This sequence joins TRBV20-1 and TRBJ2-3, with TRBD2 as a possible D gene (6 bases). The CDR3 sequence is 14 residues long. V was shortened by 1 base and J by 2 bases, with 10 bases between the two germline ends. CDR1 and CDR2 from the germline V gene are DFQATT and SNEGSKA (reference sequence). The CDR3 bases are TGCAGTGCTAGAGGTAGCGGAACCACAGATACGCAGTATTTT. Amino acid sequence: CSARGSGTTDTQYF.

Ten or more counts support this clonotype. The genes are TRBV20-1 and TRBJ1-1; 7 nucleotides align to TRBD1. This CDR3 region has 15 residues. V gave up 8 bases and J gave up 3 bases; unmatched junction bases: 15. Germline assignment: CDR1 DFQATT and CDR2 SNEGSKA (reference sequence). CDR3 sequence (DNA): TGCAGTCCCCAGGGGGGGCCTGAAGCGGACACTGAAGCTTTCTTT. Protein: CSPQGGPEADTEAFF.

CDR3 bases: TGTGCCAGCAGTCTAAAACAGGGGATGGGCTACACCTTC. Its protein product is CASSLKQGMGYTF. The chain joins TRBV12-3 or TRBV12-4 to TRBJ1-2; 7 bases match TRBD1. The CDR3 is 13 residues long. Trimming removed 5 bases from V and 8 bases from J; junction bases left unmatched: 8.

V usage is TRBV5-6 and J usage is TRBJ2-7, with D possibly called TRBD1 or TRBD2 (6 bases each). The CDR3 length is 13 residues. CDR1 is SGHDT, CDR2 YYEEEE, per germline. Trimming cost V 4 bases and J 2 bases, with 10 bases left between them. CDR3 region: CASSPGAAYEQYF. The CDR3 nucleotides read TGTGCCAGCAGCCCGGGGGCCGCCTACGAGCAGTACTTC.

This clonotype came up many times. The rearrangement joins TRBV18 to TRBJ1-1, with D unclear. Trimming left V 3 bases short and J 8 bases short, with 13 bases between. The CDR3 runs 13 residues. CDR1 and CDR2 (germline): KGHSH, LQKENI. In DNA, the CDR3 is TGTGCCAGCTCACCTGGATTGGGAGAGGAAGCTTTCTTT. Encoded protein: CASSPGLGEEAFF.

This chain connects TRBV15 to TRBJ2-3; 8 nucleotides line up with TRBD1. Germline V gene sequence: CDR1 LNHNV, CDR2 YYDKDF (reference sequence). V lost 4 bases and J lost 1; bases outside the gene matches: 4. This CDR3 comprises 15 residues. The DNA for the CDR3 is TGTGCCACCAGCATCGACAGGGGCCGCACAGATACGCAGTATTTT. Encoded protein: CATSIDRGRTDTQYF.

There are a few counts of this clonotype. Here the CDR3 reads CASTFRTGSGNQPQHF. CDR3 nucleotides: TGTGCCAGCACCTTTCGGACGGGATCCGGCAATCAGCCCCAGCATTTT. The chain carries TRBV12-3 or TRBV12-4 and TRBJ1-5, with D unclear. Trimming took off 7 bases at V and 2 bases at J, with 18 bases between the two ends. CDR3 length equals 16 residues.

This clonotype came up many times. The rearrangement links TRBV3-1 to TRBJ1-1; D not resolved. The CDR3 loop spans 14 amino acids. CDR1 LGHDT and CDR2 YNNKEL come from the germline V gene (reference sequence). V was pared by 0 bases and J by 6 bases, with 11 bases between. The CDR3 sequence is CASSQEAGSSEAFF. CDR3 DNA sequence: TGTGCCAGCAGCCAAGAAGCAGGAAGTTCTGAAGCTTTCTTT.

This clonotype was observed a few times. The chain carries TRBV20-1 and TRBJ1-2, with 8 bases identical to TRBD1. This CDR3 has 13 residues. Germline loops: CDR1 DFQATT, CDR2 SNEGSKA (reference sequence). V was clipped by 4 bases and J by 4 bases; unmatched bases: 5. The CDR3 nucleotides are TGCAGTGCTATACAGGGGGATATCTATGGCTACACCTTC. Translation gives CSAIQGDIYGYTF.

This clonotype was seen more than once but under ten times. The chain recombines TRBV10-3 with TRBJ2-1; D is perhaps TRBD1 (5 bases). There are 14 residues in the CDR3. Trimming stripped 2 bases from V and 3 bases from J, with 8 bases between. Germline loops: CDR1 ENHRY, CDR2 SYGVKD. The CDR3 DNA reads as TGTGCCATCAGTGAGAGGGGAAACTACAATGAGCAGTTCTTC. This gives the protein CAISERGNYNEQFF.

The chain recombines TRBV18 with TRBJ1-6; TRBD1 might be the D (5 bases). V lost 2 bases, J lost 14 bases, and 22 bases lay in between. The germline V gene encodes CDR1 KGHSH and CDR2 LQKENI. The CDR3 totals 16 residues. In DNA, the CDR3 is TGTGCCAGCTCACCAATTATACAGGCCCACGAGGGGACCCTCCACTTT. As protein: CASSPIIQAHEGTLHF.

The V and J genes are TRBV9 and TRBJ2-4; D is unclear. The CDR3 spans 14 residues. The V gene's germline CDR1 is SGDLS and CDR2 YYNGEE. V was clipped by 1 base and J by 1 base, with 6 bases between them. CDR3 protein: CASSVSPAKNIQYF. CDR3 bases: TGTGCCAGCAGCGTATCGCCGGCCAAAAACATTCAGTACTTC.

The CDR3 loop is CASNRQQGYQETQYF. CDR3 nucleotides: TGTGCCAGCAACCGACAACAGGGTTACCAAGAGACCCAGTACTTC. The chain couples TRBV6-2 or TRBV6-3 to TRBJ2-5; tentatively, D is TRBD1 (6 bases). CDR1 is MNHEY and CDR2 is SVGEGT in the germline V gene. This CDR3 contains 15 residues. Trimming removed 7 bases at V and 0 bases at J, with 15 bases between.

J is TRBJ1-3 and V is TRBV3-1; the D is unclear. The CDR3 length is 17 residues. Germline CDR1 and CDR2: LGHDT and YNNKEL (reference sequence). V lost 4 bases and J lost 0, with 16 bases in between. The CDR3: CASSRARRFSSGNTIYF. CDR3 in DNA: TGTGCCAGCAGCCGAGCTCGAAGGTTCTCCTCTGGAAACACCATATATTTT.

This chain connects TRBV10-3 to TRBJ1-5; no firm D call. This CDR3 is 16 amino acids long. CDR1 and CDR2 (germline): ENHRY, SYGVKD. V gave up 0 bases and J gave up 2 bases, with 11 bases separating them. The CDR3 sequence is CAISESMGIGNQPQHF. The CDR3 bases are TGTGCCATCAGTGAGTCTATGGGGATTGGCAATCAGCCCCAGCATTTT.

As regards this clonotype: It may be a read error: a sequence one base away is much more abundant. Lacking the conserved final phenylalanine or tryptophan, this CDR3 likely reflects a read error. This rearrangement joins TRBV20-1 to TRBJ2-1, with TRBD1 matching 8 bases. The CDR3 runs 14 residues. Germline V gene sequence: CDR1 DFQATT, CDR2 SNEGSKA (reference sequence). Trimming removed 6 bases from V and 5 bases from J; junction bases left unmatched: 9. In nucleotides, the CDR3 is TGCAGTGCAATGGGATACAGGGGGAACAATGAGCAGTTCTTA. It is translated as CSAMGYRGNNEQFL.

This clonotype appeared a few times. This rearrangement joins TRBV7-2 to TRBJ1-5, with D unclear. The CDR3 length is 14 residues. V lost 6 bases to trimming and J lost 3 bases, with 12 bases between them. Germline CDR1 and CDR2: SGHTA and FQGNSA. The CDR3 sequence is CASSPDGYNQPQHF. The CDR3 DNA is TGTGCCAGCAGTCCCGACGGATACAATCAGCCCCAGCATTTT.